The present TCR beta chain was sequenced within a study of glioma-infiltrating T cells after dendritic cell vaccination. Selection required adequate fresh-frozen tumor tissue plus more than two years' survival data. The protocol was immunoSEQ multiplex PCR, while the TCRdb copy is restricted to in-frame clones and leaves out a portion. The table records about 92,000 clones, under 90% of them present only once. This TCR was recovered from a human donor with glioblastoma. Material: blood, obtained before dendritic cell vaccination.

The CDR3 region is CASREDTEAKKLFF. The CDR3 nucleotides are TGCGCCAGCAGGGAAGACACGGAGGCTAAGAAACTGTTTTTT. This chain uses TRBV5-1 with TRBJ1-4; no firm D call. The germline V gene encodes CDR1 SGHRS and CDR2 YFSETQ. This CDR3 has 14 residues. Trimming cost V 5 bases and J 11 bases, with 19 bases left between them.